Each of the 26 T cell receptor beta chains below was sequenced from the same sample in a study of T cell changes during pregnancy in multiple sclerosis. Here immunoSEQ multiplex PCR was the method, and the copy in TCRdb shows in-frame clones only, minus some. The sample carries around 70,000 clones, 90% to 95% recorded once. This specimen was peripheral blood, taken after pregnancy. Every receptor here comes from a female donor with multiple sclerosis, enrolled in a pregnancy study.

The rearrangement uses TRBV7-9 and TRBJ2-5, with a tentative D call TRBD1 (6 bases). The CDR3 runs to 13 residues. Trimming left V 2 bases short and J 3 bases short, with 7 bases between. CDR1 and CDR2 from the germline V gene are SEHNR and FQNEAQ (reference sequence). The CDR3 nucleotides are TGTGCCAGCAGCTTACACAGGGAAGAGACCCAGTACTTC. As protein: CASSLHREETQYF.

V gene TRBV4-2 combines with J gene TRBJ1-1; no clear D. This CDR3 is built from 14 residues. The ends were cut back, 2 bases at V and 11 bases at J, with 18 bases in the middle. Germline V CDR1 and CDR2: LGHNA, YNFKEQ. The CDR3 DNA sequence: TGTGCCAGCAGCCAAAGGGAGCCCTTCCTTGGGGCTTTCTTT. Amino acids: CASSQREPFLGAFF.

The V call is TRBV4-1, the J call TRBJ1-1; D not resolved. Looked up from germline, CDR1 is MGHRA and CDR2 is YSYEKL. This CDR3 is built from 16 residues. Trimming cost V 4 bases and J 1 base, with 16 bases left between them. This CDR3 is CASSPAYGRENTEAFF. The CDR3 region has the DNA TGCGCCAGCAGCCCGGCCTATGGACGGGAGAACACTGAAGCTTTCTTT.

V is TRBV10-2 and J is TRBJ2-7, with a weak D call TRBD2 (8 bases). CDR3 size: 17 residues. Trimming took 2 bases from V and 3 from J, leaving 20 bases between them. CDR1 and CDR2 from the germline V gene are WSHSY and SAAADI. CDR3 sequence: CASSEGRGREDFYEQYF. The CDR3 nucleotides are TGCGCCAGCAGTGAGGGAAGGGGGCGGGAGGACTTCTACGAGCAGTACTTC.

CDR3 sequence reads: CASSLGGTGTSYEQYF. CDR3 nucleotides: TGCGCCAGCAGCTTGGGCGGGACCGGGACCTCCTACGAGCAGTACTTC. The rearrangement uses TRBV5-1 and TRBJ2-7, with D tentatively TRBD2 (6 bases). Deletions cut 0 bases from V and 0 bases from J, with 13 bases between. The length of the CDR3 is 16 residues. From germline, CDR1 is SGHRS and CDR2 YFSETQ.

The genes are TRBV2 and TRBJ2-5, with TRBD2 matching 11 bases. After removal of 2 bases from V and 3 bases from J, the junction contained 5 bases not matched to a gene. CDR1 is SNHLY, CDR2 FYNNEI, per germline. This CDR3 is built from 16 residues. The CDR3 DNA sequence: TGTGCCAGCAGTGAACGACTAGCGGGAAGAAAAGAGACCCAGTACTTC. It is translated as CASSERLAGRKETQYF.

The chain has TRBV10-3 and TRBJ2-7; 12 bases align to TRBD2. The junction had 5 bases not matched to a gene; V was cut back by 5 bases and J by 3 bases. This CDR3 region has 15 residues. Germline lookup yields CDR1 ENHRY and CDR2 SYGVKD. CDR3 sequence reads: CAISSRTSGIYEQYF. In DNA, the CDR3 is TGTGCCATCAGTTCCAGGACTAGCGGGATCTACGAGCAGTACTTC.

The chain carries TRBV13 and TRBJ1-1; the match to TRBD1 covers 8 bases. Trimming removed 5 bases from V and 2 bases from J; junction bases left unmatched: 4. CDR3 length: 14 amino acids. Germline values: CDR1 PRHDT, CDR2 FYEKMQ (reference sequence). CDR3 amino acids: CASSPGQGNTEAFF. CDR3 sequence (DNA): TGTGCCAGCAGCCCCGGACAGGGTAACACTGAAGCTTTCTTT.

V usage is TRBV11-2 and J usage is TRBJ1-1; TRBD1 matches 7 bases. The J segment lost 1 base and the V segment lost 0 bases, leaving 5 bases of the junction unmatched. Germline CDR1 reads SGHAT; CDR2 reads FQNNGV. CDR3 length: 16 residues. CDR3 sequence reads: CASSLDRGLGNTEAFF. CDR3 DNA: TGTGCCAGCAGCTTAGATAGGGGGCTTGGGAACACTGAAGCTTTCTTT.

This clone is a singleton in its sample. The V gene is TRBV5-1, the J gene TRBJ1-2; possibly TRBD1 for D (5 bases). Trimming removed 7 bases at V and 8 bases at J, with 18 bases between. CDR1 and CDR2 (germline): SGHRS, YFSETQ. The CDR3 has 13 residues. Here the CDR3 reads CASSGGGTGGYTF. The CDR3 nucleotides read TGCGCCAGCTCCGGCGGAGGGACGGGCGGCTACACCTTC.

The rearrangement uses TRBV5-1 and TRBJ2-1; 9 bases are a match to TRBD2. Trimming cost V 3 bases and J 5 bases; bases outside gene matches: 6. The CDR3 sequence is 15 residues long. The germline V gene encodes CDR1 SGHRS and CDR2 YFSETQ. The CDR3 DNA sequence: TGCGCCAGCAGCTCTACTAGCGGGTCCAACAATGAGCAGTTCTTC. Its translation is CASSSTSGSNNEQFF.

Concerning this clone itself: Other DNA sequences of this sample code for an identical CDR3. The V call is TRBV6-5, the J call TRBJ2-7; a weak D match, TRBD1 (5 bases). Trimming removed 9 bases at V and 5 bases at J, with 14 bases between. The CDR3 length is 12 residues. The germline CDR1 and CDR2 sequences are MNHEY and SVGAGI. The CDR3, as DNA: TGTGCCAGTGGGCAGGGTGGCGACGAGCAGTACTTC. It translates to CASGQGGDEQYF.

The V gene is TRBV30, the J gene TRBJ1-5, with no clear D. CDR3 length equals 14 residues. V lost 0 bases, J lost 3 bases, and 9 bases lay in between. Germline V gives CDR1 GTSNPN, CDR2 SVGIG (reference sequence). CDR3 residues: CAWSVSSVNQPQHF. CDR3 DNA sequence: TGTGCCTGGAGTGTTAGTTCTGTCAATCAGCCCCAGCATTTT.

This clone was picked up one time. V and J are TRBV10-2 and TRBJ2-4, with 10 bases identical to TRBD2. Germline values: CDR1 WSHSY, CDR2 SAAADI. The CDR3 is 14 residues long. The J segment lost 6 bases and the V segment lost 3 bases, leaving 2 bases of the junction unmatched. CDR3 in amino acids: CASSDGLAANIQYF. CDR3 coding DNA: TGCGCCAGCAGTGATGGACTAGCGGCAAACATTCAGTACTTC.

The chain links TRBV19 to TRBJ1-2, with D uncertain. CDR3 length: 15 amino acids. Germline V gene sequence: CDR1 LNHDA, CDR2 SQIVND (reference sequence). Trimming left V 4 bases short and J 2 bases short, with 14 bases between. This chain's CDR3 is CASSSGSPGNYGYTF. CDR3 sequence (DNA): TGTGCCAGTAGTAGCGGCAGCCCCGGGAACTATGGCTACACCTTC.

This rearrangement joins TRBV7-2 to TRBJ2-1, with TRBD2 identical over 8 bases. This CDR3 has 13 amino acids. V gave up 4 bases and J gave up 10 bases; unmatched junction bases: 6. The germline CDR1 and CDR2 sequences are SGHTA and FQGNSA. CDR3 nucleotide sequence: TGTGCCAGCAGCTCCCTAGAGCGGGGGGAGCAGTTCTTC. This codes for CASSSLERGEQFF.

This chain uses TRBV2 with TRBJ2-7, with D maybe TRBD2 (6 bases). Germline V gene data show CDR1 as SNHLY and CDR2 as FYNNEI. V lost 4 bases to trimming and J lost 2 bases, with 15 bases between them. The CDR3 sequence is 15 residues long. The CDR3 DNA reads as TGTGCCAGCAGTGGGGCTGCCGGGGGAACCTACGAGCAGTACTTC. Translating gives CASSGAAGGTYEQYF. The full variable domain, completed using reference TRBV2 and TRBJ2-7, is EPEVTQTPSHQVTQMGQEVILRCVPISNHLYFYWYRQILGQKVEFLVSFYNNEISEKSEIFDDQFSVERPDGSNFTLKIRSTKLEDSAMYFCASSGAAGGTYEQYFGPGTRLTVT.

The chain recombines TRBV27 with TRBJ2-7; TRBD2 is a possible D gene (5 bases). CDR1 is MNHEY and CDR2 is SMNVEV in the germline V gene (reference sequence). The CDR3 spans 14 residues. Trimming removed 4 bases at V and 2 bases at J, with 12 bases between. In nucleotides, the CDR3 is TGTGCCAGCAGTTCCTTACTAGGCGCCTACGAGCAGTACTTC. Its translation is CASSSLLGAYEQYF.

The gene calls are TRBV15 and TRBJ2-5; D perhaps matches TRBD2 (6 bases). This CDR3 is built from 13 residues. Germline V gene lookup returns CDR1 LNHNV and CDR2 YYDKDF (reference sequence). Trimming removed 6 bases at V and 5 bases at J, with 13 bases between. The CDR3 DNA is TGTGCCACCAGGGGACTGGCAGAGGAGACCCAGTACTTC. Amino acids: CATRGLAEETQYF. The complete variable domain, with remaining parts taken from reference TRBV15 and TRBJ2-5, reads DAMVIQNPRYQVTQFGKPVTLSCSQTLNHNVMYWYQQKSSQAPKLLFHYYDKDFNNEADTPDNFQSRRPNTSFCFLDIRSPGLGDTAMYLCATRGLAEETQYFGPGTRLLVL.

This sequence joins TRBV18 and TRBJ1-1; D not resolved. Germline values: CDR1 KGHSH, CDR2 LQKENI. This CDR3 has 14 amino acids. The V end was cut by 1 base, the J end by 4 bases, with 10 bases between. The CDR3 spells CASSPREGFTEAFF. The CDR3 coding sequence is TGTGCCAGCTCACCACGGGAGGGATTCACTGAAGCTTTCTTT.

This clone came up once. This chain links TRBV14 with TRBJ2-7; D is undetermined. The CDR3 is made up of 20 amino acids. Germline values: CDR1 SGHDN, CDR2 FVKESK. V dropped 0 bases and J dropped 0 bases, with 24 bases sitting between them. Here the CDR3 reads CASSQDPMRVSLTHSYEQYF. CDR3 coding DNA: TGTGCCAGCAGCCAAGATCCCATGAGAGTGAGCTTAACTCACTCCTACGAGCAGTACTTC.

The CDR3 spells CASKDSLSTDTQYF. The CDR3 nucleotides are TGCGCCAGCAAGGACAGCCTCTCCACAGATACGCAGTATTTT. V gene TRBV5-1 combines with J gene TRBJ2-3, with D perhaps TRBD1 (6 bases). Germline CDR1 SGHRS, CDR2 YFSETQ. This CDR3 contains 14 residues. Trimming left V 6 bases short and J 2 bases short, with 13 bases between.

J is TRBJ2-3 and V is TRBV28; D might be TRBD2 (5 bases). Between the trimmed V and J ends, which lost 8 bases and 5 bases, there was a span of 11 bases. Per the germline V gene, CDR1 is MDHEN and CDR2 is SYDVKM. The CDR3 contains 12 residues. The CDR3 region is CASGGLRDTQYF. The CDR3 DNA reads TGTGCCAGCGGCGGGCTGAGAGATACGCAGTATTTT.

The V call is TRBV29-1, the J call TRBJ2-7; 7 positions match TRBD1. CDR1 SQVTM and CDR2 ANQGSEA come from the germline V gene. Trimming removed 6 bases from V and 4 bases from J; junction bases left unmatched: 6. The length of the CDR3 is 12 residues. CDR3 DNA: TGCAGCGTCCTCGGGACAGCATACGAGCAGTACTTC. Its translation is CSVLGTAYEQYF.

The CDR3 DNA is TGTGCCAGTAGTATCCCGACTAGCACCTTTGAGCAGTTCTTC. It translates to CASSIPTSTFEQFF. The rearrangement uses TRBV19 and TRBJ2-1, with TRBD2 matching 7 bases. J was trimmed by 9 bases and V by 3 bases; bases with no gene match: 8. Germline-derived CDR1 and CDR2 are LNHDA and SQIVND (reference sequence). The CDR3 length is 14 residues.

The chain recombines TRBV27 with TRBJ2-1, with D tentatively TRBD2 (6 bases). Trimming took off 5 bases at V and 0 bases at J, with 8 bases between the two ends. The CDR3 is made up of 14 amino acids. Germline CDR1 and CDR2: MNHEY and SMNVEV (reference sequence). CDR3 nucleotide sequence: TGTGCCAGCAGTCTAGCGAGCTCCTACAATGAGCAGTTCTTC. Encoded protein: CASSLASSYNEQFF.